This T cell receptor beta chain was captured in a study of response to subunit inactivated influenza vaccine. TCRdb recomputed calls from the RT-PCR reads with MiXCR, one row per CDR3 protein. The data hold more than 450,000 distinct CDR3 sequences, with roughly 12% observed a single time. The CDR3 has 10 residues. The V gene's germline CDR1 is SQVTM and CDR2 ANQGSEA. With 7 bases removed from V and 2 bases from J, the gap between germline ends came to 5 bases. This clonotype was sampled from a man aged 45 to 65 who received an inactivated influenza vaccine. The chain recombines TRBV29-1 with TRBJ2-5; D not resolved. Sequencing used PBMCs from blood, obtained on the day of vaccination. CDR3 amino acids: CSGQQETQYF. CDR3 in DNA: TGCAGCGGGCAACAAGAGACCCAGTACTTC.